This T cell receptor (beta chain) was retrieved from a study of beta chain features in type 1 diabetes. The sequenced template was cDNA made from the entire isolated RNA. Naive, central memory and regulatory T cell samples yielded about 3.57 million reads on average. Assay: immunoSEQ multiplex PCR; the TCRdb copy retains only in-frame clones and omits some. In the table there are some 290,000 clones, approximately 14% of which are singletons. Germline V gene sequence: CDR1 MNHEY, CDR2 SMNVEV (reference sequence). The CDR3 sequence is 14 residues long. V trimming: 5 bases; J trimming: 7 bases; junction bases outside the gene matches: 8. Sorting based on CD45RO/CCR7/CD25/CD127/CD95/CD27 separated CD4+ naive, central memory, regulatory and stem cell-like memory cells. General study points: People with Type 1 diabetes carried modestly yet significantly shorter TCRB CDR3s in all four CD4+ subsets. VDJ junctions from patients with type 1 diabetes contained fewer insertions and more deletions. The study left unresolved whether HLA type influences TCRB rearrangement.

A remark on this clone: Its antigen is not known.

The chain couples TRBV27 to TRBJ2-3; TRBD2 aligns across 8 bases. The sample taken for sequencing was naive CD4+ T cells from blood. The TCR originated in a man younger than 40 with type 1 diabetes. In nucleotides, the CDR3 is TGTGCCAGCAGTCCCGGGAGGGTACTAAATACGCAGTATTTT. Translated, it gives CASSPGRVLNTQYF.